A single sample gave rise to the 11 T cell receptor beta chains below, sequenced in a study of shared clonotypes between healthy human individuals (dated by TCRdb to 2020 to 2022). Library preparation employed the immunoSEQ multiplex PCR assay. TCRdb took over this immuneACCESS table, retaining in-frame rearrangements with V and J assigned. Such tables are incomplete; in checked studies, under half of the missing clones stem from an unresolved V gene, and the remainder is unexplained. The sample records over 2 million clones, about 95% of which are singletons. More than 0.95% of the sample is held by the ten biggest clonotypes. For the CD8 naive samples, CD45RO-negative cells were positively selected for CCR7, yielding a CD45RA+CCR7+ population from which TemRA cells were excluded. The sample was naive CD8+ T cells sorted from blood. In light of the paper, this sample's cell subset or site label describes: CD45RA+CCR7+. The receptors were gathered from a man in his late teens or twenties in good health.

The chain carries TRBV28 and TRBJ2-7, with TRBD1 matching 11 bases. With 3 bases clipped from V and 2 bases from J, the junction kept 3 bases outside the gene matches. The germline V gene has CDR1 MDHEN and CDR2 SYDVKM. This CDR3 has 15 amino acids. CDR3 DNA: TGTGCCAGCAGTTTGGGGACAGGGGGGACCTACGAGCAGTACTTC. Its translation is CASSLGTGGTYEQYF. Using reference TRBV28 and TRBJ2-7 for the parts outside the CDR3, the full variable domain is DVKVTQSSRYLVKRTGEKVFLECVQDMDHENMFWYRQDPGLGLRLIYFSYDVKMKEKGDIPEGYSVSREKKERFSLILESASTNQTSMYLCASSLGTGGTYEQYFGPGTRLTVT.

V usage is TRBV13 and J usage is TRBJ2-1, with D hard to call. Trimming took off 2 bases at V and 6 bases at J, with 14 bases between the two ends. The CDR3 loop spans 15 amino acids. The germline gives CDR1 PRHDT, CDR2 FYEKMQ (reference sequence). CDR3 region: CASSLNPMIFNEQFF. In DNA, the CDR3 is TGTGCCAGCAGCTTAAACCCTATGATATTCAATGAGCAGTTCTTC.

The chain employs TRBV5-1 and TRBJ2-7, with 7 positions matching TRBD1. Looked up from germline, CDR1 is SGHRS and CDR2 is YFSETQ. Unmatched junction bases numbered 7, after V lost 2 bases and J lost 2 bases. This CDR3 comprises 15 residues. The DNA of the CDR3 is TGCGCCAGCAGCTTCGACCGGGACAGCACCTACGAGCAGTACTTC. It is translated as CASSFDRDSTYEQYF.

The table lists this clone with a count of one. This chain joins TRBV6-5 and TRBJ1-2; D not certain. V was shortened by 6 bases and J by 3 bases, with 11 bases between the two germline ends. CDR1 is MNHEY, CDR2 SVGAGI, per germline. The CDR3 contains 13 residues. CDR3 loop: CASSPGQYYGYTF. In nucleotides, the CDR3 is TGTGCCAGCAGCCCCGGGCAGTACTATGGCTACACCTTC.

The chain couples TRBV7-8 to TRBJ1-6; no firm D call. The CDR3 is 14 residues long. The germline CDR1 and CDR2 sequences are SGHVS and FQNEAQ. V lost 5 bases and J lost 7, with 12 bases in between. The CDR3 here is CASSPGLMNSPLHF. DNA of the CDR3: TGTGCCAGCAGCCCCGGTTTGATGAATTCACCCCTCCACTTT.

V is TRBV11-2 and J is TRBJ2-1, with 10 positions matching TRBD2. This CDR3 is built from 15 residues. Germline loops: CDR1 SGHAT, CDR2 FQNNGV. Trimming cost V 4 bases and J 3 bases; bases outside gene matches: 3. DNA of the CDR3: TGTGCCAGCAGCTATACTAGCGGGATCTACAATGAGCAGTTCTTC. It is translated as CASSYTSGIYNEQFF. Full variable domain (remainder filled in from reference TRBV11-2 and TRBJ2-1): EAGVAQSPRYKIIEKRQSVAFWCNPISGHATLYWYQQILGQGPKLLIQFQNNGVVDDSQLPKDRFSAERLKGVDSTLKIQPAKLEDSAVYLCASSYTSGIYNEQFFGPGTRLTVL.

About this clone: Other DNA sequences in the sample encode the same CDR3. The CDR3 DNA follows: TGCGCCAGCAGCCAACCCAGCGGGGGCACAGATACGCAGTATTTT. It codes for CASSQPSGGTDTQYF. This chain links TRBV4-1 with TRBJ2-3; 7 bases map to TRBD2. There are 15 residues in the CDR3. Germline CDR1 MGHRA, CDR2 YSYEKL. The J segment lost 1 base and the V segment lost 2 bases, leaving 3 bases of the junction unmatched.

Remarks on this clone: This CDR3 is also generated by other DNA sequences in the sample. The chain couples TRBV30 to TRBJ2-3; 14 bases map to TRBD2. CDR1 is GTSNPN, CDR2 SVGIG, per germline (reference sequence). The CDR3 runs to 16 residues. J lost 2 bases, V lost 0 bases, and 1 base had no gene match. CDR3 bases: TGTGCCTGGAGTGTGGGACTAGCGGGGGACACAGATACGCAGTATTTT. Its translation: CAWSVGLAGDTDTQYF.

A remark on this clone: Other DNA sequences of this sample code for an identical CDR3. This chain connects TRBV7-9 to TRBJ2-7, with D possibly TRBD2 on 5 matching bases. The germline gives CDR1 SEHNR, CDR2 FQNEAQ (reference sequence). Trimming cost V 5 bases and J 4 bases, with 9 bases left between them. This CDR3 has 12 amino acids. The DNA for the CDR3 is TGTGCCAGCAGCCCCCGGGGATACGAGCAGTACTTC. Translated: CASSPRGYEQYF. The full variable domain, rest sourced from reference TRBV7-9 and TRBJ2-7, is DTGVSQNPRHKITKRGQNVTFRCDPISEHNRLYWYRQTLGQGPEFLTYFQNEAQLEKSRLLSDRFSAERPKGSFSTLEIQRTEQGDSAMYLCASSPRGYEQYFGPGTRLTVT.

The chain employs TRBV7-2 and TRBJ2-7, with 7 bases aligning to TRBD2. Germline V gene data show CDR1 as SGHTA and CDR2 as FQGNSA. The CDR3 has 15 amino acids. V trimming: 3 bases; J trimming: 3 bases; junction bases outside the gene matches: 8. CDR3 sequence: CASSFRTSVIYEQYF. The CDR3 nucleotides are TGTGCCAGCAGCTTCCGAACTAGCGTTATCTACGAGCAGTACTTC.

The chain uses TRBV13 and TRBJ2-1; a weak D match, TRBD2 (7 bases). The ends were cut back, 3 bases at V and 3 bases at J, with 21 bases in the middle. Germline CDR1 PRHDT, CDR2 FYEKMQ (reference sequence). The CDR3 extends over 18 amino acids. CDR3 coding DNA: TGTGCCAGCAGCTTGGGGGAGGGGGTCTTAACCCTCTACAATGAGCAGTTCTTC. As protein: CASSLGEGVLTLYNEQFF. The full variable domain, with the rest looked up from reference TRBV13 and TRBJ2-1, is AAGVIQSPRHLIKEKRETATLKCYPIPRHDTVYWYQQGPGQDPQFLISFYEKMQSDKGSIPDRFSAQQFSDYHSELNMSSLELGDSALYFCASSLGEGVLTLYNEQFFGPGTRLTVL.